These 25 T cell receptor beta chains originate from one sample sequenced in a study of shared clonotypes between healthy human individuals (dated by TCRdb to 2019 to 2021). Libraries were prepared through the immunoSEQ multiplex PCR assay. TCRdb limited this immuneACCESS table to in-frame rearrangements with V and J called. A share of clones is missing; checked studies link under half to unresolved V genes, and the rest is unexplained. The table for this sample lists approximately 1,500,000 clones; 95% to 99% of them were counted only once. Together, the top ten hold roughly 0.45% of the sample. Specimen: naive CD4+ T cells sorted from blood. The cell subset or site label on this specimen signifies: CD45RA+ positively selected. All receptors come from a man aged 25-40 years in good health.

This rearrangement joins TRBV5-8 to TRBJ2-2; 8 nucleotides agree with TRBD1. Germline V gene sequence: CDR1 SGHTS, CDR2 YDEGEE. J gave up 5 bases and V 3 bases, and 6 bases lay outside the gene matches. The CDR3 covers 15 residues. CDR3 sequence: CASSWGTGETGELFF. The CDR3 coding sequence is TGTGCCAGCAGCTGGGGGACAGGAGAAACCGGGGAGCTGTTTTTT.

The rearrangement uses TRBV7-2 and TRBJ2-3; perhaps TRBD2 as D (5 bases). Germline loops: CDR1 SGHTA, CDR2 FQGNSA. The V gene lost 3 bases and the J gene lost 0 bases, with 16 bases spanning the gap. This CDR3 region has 17 residues. In nucleotides, the CDR3 is TGTGCCAGCAGCTTGGTTCGTCTGGGAGCTAGCACAGATACGCAGTATTTT. Translating it yields CASSLVRLGASTDTQYF.

V is TRBV6-6 and J is TRBJ1-2; no reliable D call. The ends were cut back, 2 bases at V and 5 bases at J, with 3 bases in the middle. Germline V gene data show CDR1 as MNHNY and CDR2 as SVGAGI (reference sequence). The CDR3 runs to 11 residues. The CDR3 reads CASSYEYGYTF. The DNA for the CDR3 is TGTGCCAGCAGTTACGAATATGGCTACACCTTC.

The gene calls are TRBV5-1 and TRBJ2-3; 7 nucleotides match TRBD2. This CDR3 has 17 amino acids. Germline CDR1 and CDR2: SGHRS and YFSETQ. With V trimmed by 5 bases and J by 0 bases, 12 bases remained unmatched. The CDR3 spells CASSRRLASQSTDTQYF. The DNA for the CDR3 is TGCGCCAGCAGTAGAAGACTAGCTTCTCAAAGCACAGATACGCAGTATTTT.

V usage is TRBV19 and J usage is TRBJ2-7, with D perhaps TRBD1 (5 bases). In germline, CDR1 is LNHDA, CDR2 SQIVND (reference sequence). The CDR3 has 14 residues. Trimming stripped 2 bases from V and 4 bases from J, with 12 bases between. The CDR3 sequence is CASSINAQGYEQYF. As DNA, the CDR3 is TGTGCCAGTAGTATAAACGCCCAGGGATACGAGCAGTACTTC.

The J gene is TRBJ1-2, the V gene TRBV28; TRBD1 is a possible D gene (5 bases). CDR3 length: 14 residues. The germline V gene encodes CDR1 MDHEN and CDR2 SYDVKM. V shed 6 bases and J shed 7 bases, with 18 bases lying between them. The CDR3 region is CASSPPRDGAGYTF. The CDR3 DNA reads TGTGCCAGCAGCCCACCCCGGGACGGGGCTGGCTACACCTTC.

This clone showed up just once. The V and J genes are TRBV18 and TRBJ1-2, with D possibly being TRBD1 (5 bases). Germline assignment: CDR1 KGHSH and CDR2 LQKENI. This CDR3 contains 16 residues. V dropped 3 bases and J dropped 3 bases, with 17 bases sitting between them. CDR3 in DNA: TGTGCCAGCTCACCTTCTTTCGGCAGGGTTGACTATGGCTACACCTTC. It is translated as CASSPSFGRVDYGYTF.

The chain links TRBV19 to TRBJ2-5; perhaps TRBD1 as D (6 bases). The ends were cut back, 1 base at V and 1 base at J, with 13 bases in the middle. This CDR3 has 16 amino acids. Germline-derived CDR1 and CDR2 are LNHDA and SQIVND (reference sequence). The CDR3 reads CASSIVSGAIQETQYF. The CDR3 DNA is TGTGCCAGTAGTATAGTTTCAGGGGCGATCCAAGAGACCCAGTACTTC.

This rearrangement joins TRBV27 to TRBJ2-2; D unresolved. The CDR3 has 12 amino acids. Per the germline V gene, CDR1 is MNHEY and CDR2 is SMNVEV (reference sequence). Deletions cut 5 bases from V and 7 bases from J, with 8 bases between. The CDR3 region has the DNA TGTGCCAGCAGTCCTATTGGCGGGGAGCTGTTTTTT. This sequence encodes CASSPIGGELFF.

The V call is TRBV5-1, the J call TRBJ2-2; TRBD1 matches at 10 bases. V gave up 4 bases and J gave up 6 bases; unmatched junction bases: 12. This CDR3 comprises 17 residues. The germline V gene has CDR1 SGHRS and CDR2 YFSETQ. CDR3 DNA: TGCGCCAGCAGCCGCGAGTTGACAGGGGGCGCGGCCGGGGAGCTGTTTTTT. The encoded protein is CASSRELTGGAAGELFF.

The genes are TRBV7-2 and TRBJ2-7; 9 bases are shared with TRBD1. The CDR3 has 15 amino acids. The germline V gene has CDR1 SGHTA and CDR2 FQGNSA. V lost 5 bases and J lost 2; bases outside the gene matches: 7. The DNA of the CDR3 is TGTGCCAGCAGCCGAAGGACAGGGGCGACCTACGAGCAGTACTTC. As protein: CASSRRTGATYEQYF.

The chain couples TRBV29-1 to TRBJ2-5; 7 bases map to TRBD2. Losses at the gene ends were 1 base for V and 6 bases for J; bases not matched to a gene: 5. CDR1 is SQVTM and CDR2 is ANQGSEA in the germline V gene. The CDR3 is made up of 13 amino acids. CDR3 in DNA: TGCAGCGTTGAAGGCGGGAGTGGGCAGACCCAGTACTTC. It is translated as CSVEGGSGQTQYF. The whole variable domain, remainder taken from reference TRBV29-1 and TRBJ2-5, is SAVISQKPSRDICQRGTSLTIQCQVDSQVTMMFWYRQQPGQSLTLIATANQGSEATYESGFVIDKFPISRPNLTFSTLTVSNMSPEDSSIYLCSVEGGSGQTQYFGPGTRLLVL.

In DNA, the CDR3 is TGTGCCAGCACCGTCGATACCCCCTACGAGCAGTACTTC. It is translated as CASTVDTPYEQYF. This chain uses TRBV28 with TRBJ2-7; D unclear. Germline V lookup: CDR1 MDHEN, CDR2 SYDVKM. The CDR3 totals 13 residues. The ends were cut back, 7 bases at V and 2 bases at J, with 12 bases in the middle.

The rearrangement uses TRBV5-6 and TRBJ1-5, with unresolved D. Deletions cut 0 bases from V and 0 bases from J, with 7 bases between. This CDR3 is 15 amino acids long. The germline V gene has CDR1 SGHDT and CDR2 YYEEEE. Here the CDR3 DNA reads TGTGCCAGCAGCTTGGTGGGGTCTAGCAATCAGCCCCAGCATTTT. Residues: CASSLVGSSNQPQHF.

This rearrangement joins TRBV4-2 to TRBJ2-7, with 10 bases aligning to TRBD2. The CDR3 is made up of 15 amino acids. The J segment lost 7 bases and the V segment lost 1 base, leaving 7 bases of the junction unmatched. Germline V gives CDR1 LGHNA, CDR2 YNFKEQ. Written as DNA, the CDR3 is TGTGCCAGCAGCCAAGTAGTAGCGGGAGGTTCGGAGCAGTACTTC. The encoded protein is CASSQVVAGGSEQYF.

For this clone: The sample carries other DNA sequences with the same CDR3. The chain is built from TRBV19 and TRBJ2-5; maybe TRBD1 (6 bases). From germline, CDR1 is LNHDA and CDR2 SQIVND (reference sequence). CDR3 size: 11 residues. Trimming took 11 bases from V and 5 from J, leaving 12 bases between them. CDR3 nucleotide sequence: TGTGCCTCCCGCCAGGGGGAGACCCAGTACTTC. Translated, it gives CASRQGETQYF.

The chain is built from TRBV7-9 and TRBJ2-3; no firm D call. The germline CDR1 and CDR2 sequences are SEHNR and FQNEAQ (reference sequence). V was shortened by 4 bases and J by 4 bases, with 18 bases between the two germline ends. CDR3 size: 16 residues. CDR3 sequence: CASSYPRLGSADTQYF. The DNA for the CDR3 is TGTGCCAGCAGCTACCCCCGATTGGGAAGTGCAGATACGCAGTATTTT.

The V call is TRBV9, the J call TRBJ2-2; D is perhaps TRBD2 (7 bases). Germline CDR1 is SGDLS and CDR2 is YYNGEE. V shed 4 bases and J shed 3 bases, with 22 bases lying between them. The CDR3 covers 18 residues. The CDR3 loop is CASSSDPGGGSHTGELFF. The DNA of the CDR3 is TGTGCCAGCAGCTCCGACCCGGGGGGCGGGAGTCACACCGGGGAGCTGTTTTTT. Drawing the rest from reference TRBV9 and TRBJ2-2, the complete variable domain is DSGVTQTPKHLITATGQRVTLRCSPRSGDLSVYWYQQSLDQGLQFLIQYYNGEERAKGNILERFSAQQFPDLHSELNLSSLELGDSALYFCASSSDPGGGSHTGELFFGEGSRLTVL.

The V gene is TRBV30, the J gene TRBJ2-3, with D uncertain. Germline CDR1 and CDR2: GTSNPN and SVGIG (reference sequence). The CDR3 sequence is 14 residues long. V dropped 7 bases and J dropped 0 bases, with 14 bases sitting between them. CDR3 in DNA: TGTGCCTTGAAGGCCAGAGCTAGCACAGATACGCAGTATTTT. Translation: CALKARASTDTQYF. Full variable domain (rest looked up from reference TRBV30 and TRBJ2-3): SQTIHQWPATLVQPVGSPLSLECTVEGTSNPNLYWYRQAAGRGLQLLFYSVGIGQISSEVPQNLSASRPQDRQFILSSKKLLLSDSGFYLCALKARASTDTQYFGPGTRLTVL.

This clone was observed once. V gene TRBV5-6 combines with J gene TRBJ2-5; D not resolved. The CDR3 runs 14 residues. Trimming pared 0 bases from V and 5 bases from J, leaving 11 bases between. CDR1 SGHDT and CDR2 YYEEEE come from the germline V gene. CDR3 sequence reads: CASSLGPEMETQYF. CDR3 coding DNA: TGTGCCAGCAGCTTGGGTCCGGAAATGGAGACCCAGTACTTC.

V is TRBV18 and J is TRBJ2-7; D might be TRBD1 (6 bases). The germline CDR1 and CDR2 sequences are KGHSH and LQKENI. The CDR3 length is 14 residues. Trimming removed 5 bases at V and 0 bases at J, with 11 bases between. CDR3 region: CASSNVQGSYEQYF. DNA for the CDR3: TGTGCCAGCTCAAATGTACAGGGCTCCTACGAGCAGTACTTC. The full variable domain, with the rest looked up from reference TRBV18 and TRBJ2-7, is NAGVMQNPRHLVRRRGQEARLRCSPMKGHSHVYWYRQLPEEGLKFMVYLQKENIIDESGMPKERFSAEFPKEGPSILRIQQVVRGDSAAYFCASSNVQGSYEQYFGPGTRLTVT.

As DNA, the CDR3 is TGTGCCAGCAGCACGAGGAGCTCCTACGAGCAGTACTTC. Protein product: CASSTRSSYEQYF. The chain carries TRBV7-2 and TRBJ2-7; D gene ambiguous. V lost 5 bases and J lost 0, with 8 bases in between. Germline V gene lookup returns CDR1 SGHTA and CDR2 FQGNSA. The CDR3 covers 13 residues.

This chain links TRBV5-5 with TRBJ1-3; perhaps TRBD1 as D (6 bases). Germline-derived CDR1 and CDR2 are SGHKS and YYEKEE (reference sequence). This CDR3 comprises 15 residues. Trimming stripped 3 bases from V and 8 bases from J, with 18 bases between. The CDR3 reads CASSWGGPGEYTIYF. In DNA form, the CDR3 reads TGTGCCAGCAGCTGGGGAGGGCCAGGGGAGTACACCATATATTTT.

The chain uses TRBV5-1 and TRBJ2-7; 9 positions match TRBD2. CDR1 is SGHRS and CDR2 is YFSETQ in the germline V gene. V was pared by 4 bases and J by 6 bases, with 11 bases of the junction left unmatched. The CDR3 runs to 15 residues. The CDR3 loop is CASSLAGRQIREQYF. DNA of the CDR3: TGCGCCAGCAGCCTAGCGGGGCGGCAGATTCGCGAGCAGTACTTC.

This sequence joins TRBV9 and TRBJ1-1, with a tentative D call TRBD1 (5 bases). CDR3 size: 14 residues. Deletions cut 4 bases from V and 1 base from J, with 11 bases between. Germline V gives CDR1 SGDLS, CDR2 YYNGEE. The CDR3 bases are TGTGCCAGCAGCCCCCACAGGCAGAACACTGAAGCTTTCTTT. Translated, it gives CASSPHRQNTEAFF. Combining the CDR3 with reference TRBV9 and TRBJ1-1 gives the whole variable domain DSGVTQTPKHLITATGQRVTLRCSPRSGDLSVYWYQQSLDQGLQFLIQYYNGEERAKGNILERFSAQQFPDLHSELNLSSLELGDSALYFCASSPHRQNTEAFFGQGTRLTVV.